This T cell receptor (beta chain) is drawn from a study of human thymus T cells. Resected material from corrective heart surgery provided the thymus tissue analysed. Having surgery to correct congenital heart defects, healthy Finnish infants acted as the donors. This CDR3 is built from 16 residues. V lost 6 bases to trimming and J lost 0 bases, with 16 bases between them. CDR1 and CDR2 from the germline V gene are LNHDA and SQIVND (reference sequence). Sequencing was performed with immunoSEQ multiplex PCR; in TCRdb, only in-frame clones are kept and a portion is missing. The sample lists about 78,000 clones, 96% seen once, with 0.025% to 0.04% in the top ten. Turning to this clone: What it recognizes is unknown.

General study findings and limits: It looked as if thymic and blood repertoires used V and J genes in a biased way. Related studies noted strongly shared thymic repertoires across unrelated people.

The chain is built from TRBV19 and TRBJ2-3; no firm D call. The sample comprised thymus tissue. This TCR was recovered from a boy younger than two with a congenital heart defect but otherwise immunologically healthy. The CDR3: CASSPGPRRSTDTQYF. CDR3 DNA sequence: TGTGCCAGTAGCCCAGGCCCCAGGAGAAGCACAGATACGCAGTATTTT. The variable domain in full, with the rest retrieved from reference TRBV19 and TRBJ2-3, is DGGITQSPKYLFRKEGQNVTLSCEQNLNHDAMYWYRQDPGQGLRLIYYSQIVNDFQKGDIAEGYSVSREKKESFPLTVTSAQKNPTAFYLCASSPGPRRSTDTQYFGPGTRLTVL.